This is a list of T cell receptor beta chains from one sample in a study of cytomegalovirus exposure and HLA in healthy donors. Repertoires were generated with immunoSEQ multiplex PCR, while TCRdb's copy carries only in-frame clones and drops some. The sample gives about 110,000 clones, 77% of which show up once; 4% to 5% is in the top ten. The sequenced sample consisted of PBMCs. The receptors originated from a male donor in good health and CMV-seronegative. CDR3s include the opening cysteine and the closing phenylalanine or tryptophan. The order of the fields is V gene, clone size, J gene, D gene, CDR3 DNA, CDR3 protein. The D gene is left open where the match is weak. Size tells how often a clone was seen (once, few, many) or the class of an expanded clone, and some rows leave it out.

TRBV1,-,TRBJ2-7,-,TGCACCAGCAGCCAAGAAAGGCTAGCGGGAGGGGGGTACTTC,CTSSQERLAGGGYF
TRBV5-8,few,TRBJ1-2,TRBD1,TGTGCCAGCAGCTCGGACAGGGGTCTTACTAACTATGGCTACACCTTC,CASSSDRGLTNYGYTF
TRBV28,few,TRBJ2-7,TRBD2,TGTGCCAGCATGACTAGCGGGAGTCTCTACGAGCAGTACTTC,CASMTSGSLYEQYF
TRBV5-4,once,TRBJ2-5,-,TGTGCCAGCAGCCCCCACGGGGGAAGCGAGACCCAGTACTTC,CASSPHGGSETQYF
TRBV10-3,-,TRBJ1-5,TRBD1,TGTGCCATCAGTGAGTCGGTACTAGGGGGCGCCGGTCAGCCCCAGCATTTT,CAISESVLGGAGQPQHF
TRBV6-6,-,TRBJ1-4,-,TGTGCCAGCAGCACACGGGGGTACTCATTTGAAAAACTGTTTTTT,CASSTRGYSFEKLFF
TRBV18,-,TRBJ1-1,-,TGTGCCAGCTCACCAGGACACGCTGAAGCTTTCTTT,CASSPGHAEAFF
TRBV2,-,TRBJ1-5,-,TGTGCCAGCAGTGAGCTTGTACAGAGCAATCAGCCCCAGCATTTT,CASSELVQSNQPQHF
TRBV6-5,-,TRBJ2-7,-,TGTGCCAGCAGTCCCAGGGGTGCCTACGAGCAGTACTTC,CASSPRGAYEQYF
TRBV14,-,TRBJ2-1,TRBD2,TGTGCCAGCAGCCAATTGGGACTAGCGGGAGTGAATGAGCAGTTCTTC,CASSQLGLAGVNEQFF
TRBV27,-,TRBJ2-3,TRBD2,TGTGCCAGCAGTTTCCTAACTAGCGGTAGAGTAAATACGCAGTATTTT,CASSFLTSGRVNTQYF
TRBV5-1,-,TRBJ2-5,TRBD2,TGCGCCAGCAGCTTAATAGCGGGAGGGCCTGGGGAGCAGTACTTC,CASSLIAGGPGEQYF
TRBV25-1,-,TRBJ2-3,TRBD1,TGTGCCAGTAGTTCAGGACAGGTCCAGACAGATACGCAGTATTTT,CASSSGQVQTDTQYF
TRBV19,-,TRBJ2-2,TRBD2,TGTGCCAGTAAGGGACTAGCGGGCAACACCGGGGAGCTGTTTTTT,CASKGLAGNTGELFF
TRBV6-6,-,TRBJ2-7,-,TGTGCCAGCACCTCGGGGGGTACAGGGATATACGAGCAGTACTTC,CASTSGGTGIYEQYF
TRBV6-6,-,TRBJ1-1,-,TGTGCCAGCACTCCTACTGCGGGACGAGCGAACACTGAAGCTTTCTTT,CASTPTAGRANTEAFF
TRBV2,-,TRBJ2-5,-,TGTGCCAGCAGACCGAGTCAGGGGACCCAGTACTTC,CASRPSQGTQYF
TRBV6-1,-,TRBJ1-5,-,TGTGCCAGCGCAAGCATTAATTTTAATCAGCCCCAGCATTTT,CASASINFNQPQHF
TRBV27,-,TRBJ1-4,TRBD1,TGTGCCAGCAGTGTCAGGGGGCGAAATGAAAAACTGTTTTTT,CASSVRGRNEKLFF
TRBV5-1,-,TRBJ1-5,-,TGCGCCAGCAGCTTGGCATGGAAGATTGAGGGGGGGCTCTGGTGGCAGCCCCAGCATTTT,CASSLAWKIEGGLWWQPQHF
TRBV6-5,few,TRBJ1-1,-,TGTGCCAGCAGTTACGGAGACGGGAACACTGAAGCTTTCTTT,CASSYGDGNTEAFF
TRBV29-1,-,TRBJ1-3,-,TGCAGCGTTGATCCAGGGAGGGCCTCTGGAAACACCATATATTTT,CSVDPGRASGNTIYF
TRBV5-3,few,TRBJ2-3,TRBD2,TGTGCCGGAGATGAGCGGGAGGCCTGCACAGATACGCAGTATTTT,CAGDEREACTDTQYF